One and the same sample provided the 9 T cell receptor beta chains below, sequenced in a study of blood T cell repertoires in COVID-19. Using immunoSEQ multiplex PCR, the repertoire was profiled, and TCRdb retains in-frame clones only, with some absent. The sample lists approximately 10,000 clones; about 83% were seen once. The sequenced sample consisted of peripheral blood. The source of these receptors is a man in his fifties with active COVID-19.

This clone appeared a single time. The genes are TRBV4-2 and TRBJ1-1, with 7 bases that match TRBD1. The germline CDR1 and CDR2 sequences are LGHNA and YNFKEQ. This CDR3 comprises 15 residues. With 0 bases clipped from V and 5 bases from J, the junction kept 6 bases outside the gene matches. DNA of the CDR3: TGTGCCAGCAGCCAAGAACTGGCAGGGGGGACTGAAGCTTTCTTT. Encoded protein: CASSQELAGGTEAFF.

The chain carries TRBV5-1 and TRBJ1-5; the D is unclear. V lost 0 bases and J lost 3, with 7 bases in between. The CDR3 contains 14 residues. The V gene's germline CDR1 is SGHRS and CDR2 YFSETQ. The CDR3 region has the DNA TGCGCCAGCAGCTTGGGAGGAGCCAATCAGCCCCAGCATTTT. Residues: CASSLGGANQPQHF.

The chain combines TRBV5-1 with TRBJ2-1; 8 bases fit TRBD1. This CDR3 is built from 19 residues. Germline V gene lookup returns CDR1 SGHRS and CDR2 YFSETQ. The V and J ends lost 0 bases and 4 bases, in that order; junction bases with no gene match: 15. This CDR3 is CASSLAELIGTGLYNEQFF. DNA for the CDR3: TGCGCCAGCAGCTTGGCCGAATTGATCGGGACAGGACTTTACAATGAGCAGTTCTTC.

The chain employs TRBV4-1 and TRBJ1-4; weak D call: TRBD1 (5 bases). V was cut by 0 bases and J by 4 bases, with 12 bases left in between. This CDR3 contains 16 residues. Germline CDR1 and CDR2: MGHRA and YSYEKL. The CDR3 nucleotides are TGCGCCAGCAGCCAAGAATTTTCAGGGTTTAATGAAAAACTGTTTTTT. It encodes CASSQEFSGFNEKLFF.

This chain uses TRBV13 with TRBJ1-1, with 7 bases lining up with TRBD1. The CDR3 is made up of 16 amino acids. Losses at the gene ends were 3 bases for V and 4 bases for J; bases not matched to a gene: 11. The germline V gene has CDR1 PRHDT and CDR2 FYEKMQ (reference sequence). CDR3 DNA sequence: TGTGCCAGCAGCTTTTGGCAGGGGGGAGCGGGCACTGAAGCTTTCTTT. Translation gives CASSFWQGGAGTEAFF.

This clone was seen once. CDR3 region: CASSQAGGPVLDTGELFF. The DNA of the CDR3 is TGTGCCAGTAGCCAAGCGGGAGGGCCGGTTCTGGACACCGGGGAGCTGTTTTTT. V gene TRBV19 combines with J gene TRBJ2-2, with 10 bases matching TRBD2. Trimming took 6 bases from V and 3 from J; bases not matched to a gene: 13. The CDR3 extends over 18 amino acids. Per the germline V gene, CDR1 is LNHDA and CDR2 is SQIVND (reference sequence).

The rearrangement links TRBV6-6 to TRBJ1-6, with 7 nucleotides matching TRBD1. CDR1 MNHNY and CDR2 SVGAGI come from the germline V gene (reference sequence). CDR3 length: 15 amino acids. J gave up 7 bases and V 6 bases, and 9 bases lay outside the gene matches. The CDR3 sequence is CASRLRGRVNSPLHF. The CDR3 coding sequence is TGTGCCAGCAGATTGAGGGGGCGGGTCAATTCACCCCTCCACTTT.

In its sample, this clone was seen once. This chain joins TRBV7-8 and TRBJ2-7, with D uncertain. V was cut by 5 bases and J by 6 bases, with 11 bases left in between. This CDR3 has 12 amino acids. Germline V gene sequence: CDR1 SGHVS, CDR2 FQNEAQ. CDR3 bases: TGTGCCAGCAGCGCCACGATGGCCGAGCAGTACTTC. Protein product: CASSATMAEQYF.

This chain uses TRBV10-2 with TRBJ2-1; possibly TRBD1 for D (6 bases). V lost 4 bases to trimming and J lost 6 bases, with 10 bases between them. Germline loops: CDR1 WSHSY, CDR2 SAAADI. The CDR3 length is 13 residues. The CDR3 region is CASSGGRGNEQFF. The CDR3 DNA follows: TGCGCCAGCAGTGGCGGCAGGGGCAATGAGCAGTTCTTC.